The clone carrying this T cell receptor beta chain was recorded at least ten times. Antigen: not known. A universal primer site was created by template switching, with the cDNA bearing unique molecular identifiers. TCRdb reprocessed the 5' RACE reads with MiXCR, giving one entry per CDR3 protein. The sample lists roughly 260,000 distinct CDR3 sequences; approximately 7.8% were seen once. This specimen belongs to a study of identical twins. Findings and limits, study-wide: Analyses of zero insertions could be partly confounded by invariant MAIT and iNKT cells.

The same data also went into a second study, on yellow fever vaccine responses in identical twins.

This sequence originates from a woman under 30 in good health. Material for sequencing was CD8+ T cells sorted from blood.

CDR3 residues: CASNRLGGLAEYYSTDTQYF. DNA for the CDR3: TGTGCCAGCAACCGCCTTGGAGGACTAGCGGAATACTATAGCACAGATACGCAGTATTTT. The chain links TRBV28 to TRBJ2-3; 10 nucleotides match TRBD2. V shed 7 bases, J shed 0 bases, and the junction held 19 bases outside the gene matches. Germline V gene sequence: CDR1 MDHEN, CDR2 SYDVKM. There are 20 residues in the CDR3.